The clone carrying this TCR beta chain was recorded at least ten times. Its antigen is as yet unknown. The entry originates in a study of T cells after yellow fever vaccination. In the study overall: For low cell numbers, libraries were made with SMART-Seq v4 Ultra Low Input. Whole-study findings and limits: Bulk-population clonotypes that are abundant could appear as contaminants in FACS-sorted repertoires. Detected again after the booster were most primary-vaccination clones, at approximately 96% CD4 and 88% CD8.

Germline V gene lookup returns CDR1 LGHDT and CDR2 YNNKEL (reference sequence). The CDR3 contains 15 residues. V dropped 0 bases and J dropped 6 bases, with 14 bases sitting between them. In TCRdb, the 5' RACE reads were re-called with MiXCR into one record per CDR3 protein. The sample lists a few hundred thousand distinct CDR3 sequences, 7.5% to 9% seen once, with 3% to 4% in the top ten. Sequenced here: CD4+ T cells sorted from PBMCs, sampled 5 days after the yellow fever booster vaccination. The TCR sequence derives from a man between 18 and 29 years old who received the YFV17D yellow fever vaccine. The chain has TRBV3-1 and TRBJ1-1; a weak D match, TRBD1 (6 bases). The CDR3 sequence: CASSQDQGQGPEAFF. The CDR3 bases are TGTGCCAGCAGCCAAGATCAGGGGCAGGGCCCTGAAGCTTTCTTT.